The rows below give T cell receptor beta chains drawn from one sample of a study of T-cell memory formation after mild COVID-19. TCRdb itself ran the 5' RACE reads through MiXCR, one entry per CDR3 protein. The sample consists of 500,000 to 650,000 distinct CDR3 sequences, roughly 21% of them appearing once. The sequenced sample consisted of PBMCs or a T cell subset sorted from them (not recorded which). The receptors shown here come from an adult woman who had mild COVID-19 (a few samples of this study predate the infection). Cell type and time point are not known. The CDR3 runs from the conserved cysteine through the conserved F or W. A D gene is named only where the DNA matches it firmly. The listing skips clone size in some rows; elsewhere it reads once, few, many or a size class.

d_call	clone_size	v_call	j_call	cdr3_nt	cdr3_aa
TRBD1	few	TRBV7-6	TRBJ1-2	TGTGCCAGCAGCTTGCTTTCCGGGACAGGGAGAGGCTACACCTTC	CASSLLSGTGRGYTF
NA	few	TRBV29-1	TRBJ2-3	TGCAGCGAATCTTCTAGCGCAACAGATACGCAGTATTTT	CSESSSATDTQYF
TRBD1	NA	TRBV25-1	TRBJ2-7	TGTGCCAGCAGTGAATGGGGGACAGGGGACGAGCAGTACTTC	CASSEWGTGDEQYF
NA	few	TRBV6-6	TRBJ2-5	TGTGCCAGCAGCTCCACAAGCACACAGGAGACCCAGTACTTC	CASSSTSTQETQYF
NA	NA	TRBV29-1	TRBJ1-1	TGCAGCGTTGTTGGGGGTGATACTAAAGCTTTCTTT	CSVVGGDTKAFF
NA	NA	TRBV4-1	TRBJ1-1	TGCGCCAGCAGCCAAGAACACCCGACGGAAGCTTTCTTT	CASSQEHPTEAFF
NA	medium-sized	TRBV27	TRBJ1-6	TGTGCCAGCAGTTTTTGGGAGACCTTATATAATTCACCCCTCCACTTT	CASSFWETLYNSPLHF
TRBD2	NA	TRBV25-1	TRBJ2-1	TGTGCCAGCAGTGCCGGGACTAGCAATGAGCAGTTCTTC	CASSAGTSNEQFF
NA	NA	TRBV4-3	TRBJ2-1	TGCGCCAGCAGCCAAGACCTGGTGGCCGGGTTGGATTACAATGAGCAGTTCTTC	CASSQDLVAGLDYNEQFF
TRBD2	NA	TRBV7-9	TRBJ2-7	TGTGCCAGCAGTGCAGGACTAGCGGCCTCCTACGAGCAGTACTTC	CASSAGLAASYEQYF
NA	NA	TRBV7-2	TRBJ1-1	TGTGCCAGCACCCCATCCATGGGGGTTACTGAAGCTTTCTTT	CASTPSMGVTEAFF
TRBD2	NA	TRBV20-1	TRBJ2-3	TGCAGAGTAGCGGGAGGGCCGAGCACAGATACGCAGTATTTT	CRVAGGPSTDTQYF
NA	NA	TRBV20-1	TRBJ1-1	TGCAGTGCTAGAGGGTACGGGGGAGACACTGAAGCTTTCTTT	CSARGYGGDTEAFF
NA	few	TRBV29-1	TRBJ1-1	TGCAGCGTGGTAACAACAAGCACTGAAGCTTTCTTT	CSVVTTSTEAFF
TRBD1	NA	TRBV5-1	TRBJ2-2	TGCGCCAGCGGTACGGGACAGGACACCGGGGAGCTGTTTTTT	CASGTGQDTGELFF
NA	many	TRBV5-1	TRBJ2-2	TGCGCCAGCAGCAGAGACACCGGGGAGCTGTTTTTT	CASSRDTGELFF
NA	NA	TRBV3-1	TRBJ2-2	TGTGCCAGCGGGAGGCGGGACACCGGGGAGCTGTTTTTT	CASGRRDTGELFF
TRBD2	NA	TRBV7-2	TRBJ2-1	TGTGCCAGCAGCTTAAGTAGCGGGAGCGATGAGCAGTTCTTC	CASSLSSGSDEQFF
TRBD1	NA	TRBV11-1	TRBJ2-6	TGTGCCAGCAGCTTAGAGGGACAGGGTCTTTCTGGGGCCAACGTCCTGACTTTC	CASSLEGQGLSGANVLTF
NA	NA	TRBV24-1	TRBJ1-1	TGTGCCACCCGGGCATCCGCAGGGAACACTGAAGCTTTCTTT	CATRASAGNTEAFF
NA	few	TRBV7-2	TRBJ2-3	TGTGCCAGCAGCCCCTTCGGGGCAGATACGCAGTATTTT	CASSPFGADTQYF
TRBD1	NA	TRBV9	TRBJ2-3	TGTGCCAGCAGCGTGACAGGGGGGGCAGATACGCAGTATTTT	CASSVTGGADTQYF
NA	NA	TRBV5-1	TRBJ2-1	TGCGCCAGCAGCTTGTCTCAGGGGGGCTACAATGAGCAGTTCTTC	CASSLSQGGYNEQFF
NA	NA	TRBV5-6	TRBJ2-7	TGTGCCAGCAGCTCCCGACAGGAACTGACCTACGAGCAGTACTTC	CASSSRQELTYEQYF
NA	NA	TRBV7-8	TRBJ2-7	TGTGCCAGCAGCCCCCGGGACGGATACTACGAGCAGTACTTC	CASSPRDGYYEQYF
NA	once	TRBV6-5	TRBJ2-1	TGTGCCAGCAGTTACTCGACGAACAATGAGCAGTTCTTC	CASSYSTNNEQFF
NA	NA	TRBV9	TRBJ1-2	TGTGCCAGTTTGGGGAGGGGTTCAAACTATGGCTACACCTTC	CASLGRGSNYGYTF
NA	NA	TRBV30	TRBJ1-1	TGTGCCTGGAGTAGAGGACAGTTGAACACTGAAGCTTTCTTT	CAWSRGQLNTEAFF
TRBD2	few	TRBV6-5	TRBJ2-1	TGTGCCAGCAGCTCATCAGCGGGAGGTGGCTACAATGAGCAGTTCTTC	CASSSSAGGGYNEQFF
NA	NA	TRBV15	TRBJ1-2	TGTGCCACCAGCAGAGGAAGATCCGGGGACTACTATGGCTACACCTTC	CATSRGRSGDYYGYTF
TRBD2	few	TRBV9	TRBJ2-5	TGTGCCAGCAGCGTAGGGACTAGCGGTTCGGAGACCCAGTACTTC	CASSVGTSGSETQYF
NA	NA	TRBV5-1	TRBJ1-1	TGCGCCAGCAGCTTGCCAGGGGTGAACACTGAAGCTTTCTTT	CASSLPGVNTEAFF
TRBD2	NA	TRBV29-1	TRBJ2-7	TGCAGCGTTGATTTCGGGACTAGCGGAACCTACGAGCAGTACTTC	CSVDFGTSGTYEQYF
NA	NA	TRBV7-2	TRBJ2-7	TGTGCCAGCAGCTTAGACACGGGAGTATCCTACGAGCAGTACTTC	CASSLDTGVSYEQYF
TRBD1	NA	TRBV27	TRBJ1-2	TGTGCCAGCAGTTTGACTACAGGGGCAGGGTATGGCTACACCTTC	CASSLTTGAGYGYTF
NA	NA	TRBV7-2	TRBJ2-1	TGTGCCAGCAGCCTGATCGGTGAGCAGTTCTTC	CASSLIGEQFF
NA	few	TRBV5-1	TRBJ2-1	TGCGCCAGCAGCTTGGCGACCGAGTACAATGAGCAGTTCTTC	CASSLATEYNEQFF
TRBD1	many	TRBV12-3/TRBV12-4	TRBJ1-5	TGTGCCAGCAGACCCCGGGGGGGCGACAGGGGCAATCAGCCCCAGCATTTT	CASRPRGGDRGNQPQHF
NA	few	TRBV18	TRBJ2-1	TGTGCCAGCTCACCTCCCGTCTCCAATGAGCAGTTCTTC	CASSPPVSNEQFF
NA	NA	TRBV7-9	TRBJ2-3	TGTGCCAGCAGCACAAACAACCAAGGGGGAAAGTATTTT	CASSTNNQGGKYF
NA	NA	TRBV15	TRBJ2-7	TGTGCCACCAGCAGCAAACAGGGTATGGTCTACGAGCAGTACTTC	CATSSKQGMVYEQYF
NA	NA	TRBV5-1	TRBJ1-1	TGCGCCAGCAGCCCAGGGGTTTCCACTGAAGCTTTCTTT	CASSPGVSTEAFF
NA	few	TRBV15	TRBJ2-7	TGTGCCACCAGCCAGGGCGTTGGGTCCTACGAGCAGTACTTC	CATSQGVGSYEQYF
NA	few	TRBV12-3/TRBV12-4	TRBJ1-3	TGTGCCAGCAGTCTAGTTGGGACCATATATTTT	CASSLVGTIYF
TRBD2	NA	TRBV7-2	TRBJ2-7	TGTGCCAGCAGTCCGCTTACTAGCGGGAACTTCTACGAGCAGTACTTC	CASSPLTSGNFYEQYF
TRBD1	few	TRBV29-1	TRBJ2-7	TGCAGCGTTGGGGGACAGGGGACCGACGTGAAGTACTTC	CSVGGQGTDVKYF
NA	many	TRBV27	TRBJ2-1	TGTGCCAGCAGTTTCTCGACTAGTCCAAGGCTAAGCTCCTACAATGAGCAGTTCTTC	CASSFSTSPRLSSYNEQFF